Below are 20 T cell receptor beta chains sequenced from a single sample in a study of control samples from healthy donors and cancer patients. The table came from immunoSEQ multiplex PCR; TCRdb's copy has only in-frame clones and leaves some out. Here the sample spans about 120,000 clones, about nine tenths being singletons. The sample was blood. The receptors stem from a woman aged 45-65 years in good health.

The chain carries TRBV30 and TRBJ2-4, with D hard to call. V was shortened by 0 bases and J by 0 bases, with 3 bases between the two germline ends. Germline V CDR1 and CDR2: GTSNPN, SVGIG (reference sequence). The CDR3 loop spans 13 amino acids. The CDR3 DNA sequence: TGTGCCTGGAGTGTGATAGCCAAAAACATTCAGTACTTC. Amino acid sequence: CAWSVIAKNIQYF.

CDR3 nucleotide sequence: TGTGCCAGCAGCTTAGTGGTGGAGAGCTCCTACGAGCAGTACTTC. This encodes CASSLVVESSYEQYF. This chain uses TRBV11-2 with TRBJ2-7; D is unresolved. V was cut by 1 base and J by 0 bases, with 10 bases left in between. Germline V gives CDR1 SGHAT, CDR2 FQNNGV. The CDR3 runs to 15 residues. The whole variable domain, remainder taken from reference TRBV11-2 and TRBJ2-7, is EAGVAQSPRYKIIEKRQSVAFWCNPISGHATLYWYQQILGQGPKLLIQFQNNGVVDDSQLPKDRFSAERLKGVDSTLKIQPAKLEDSAVYLCASSLVVESSYEQYFGPGTRLTVT.

This chain joins TRBV19 and TRBJ1-5; D ambiguous. There are 15 residues in the CDR3. Trimming cost V 9 bases and J 0 bases, with 15 bases left between them. CDR1 is LNHDA and CDR2 is SQIVND in the germline V gene (reference sequence). The CDR3 region is CASISPGYSNQPQHF. The DNA of the CDR3 is TGTGCCAGCATTTCTCCAGGATATAGCAATCAGCCCCAGCATTTT.

The V gene is TRBV14, the J gene TRBJ1-6; D possibly corresponds to TRBD1 (5 bases). The CDR3 loop spans 15 amino acids. Germline assignment: CDR1 SGHDN and CDR2 FVKESK. Trimming shortened V by 1 base and J by 5 bases, and 9 bases separated the two germline ends. CDR3 amino acids: CASSQGGVNNSPLHF. CDR3 DNA sequence: TGTGCCAGCAGCCAAGGGGGGGTAAATAATTCACCCCTCCACTTT.

CDR3: CASGERDSYYEQYF. In nucleotides, the CDR3 is TGTGCCAGCGGGGAGAGGGACAGCTACTACGAGCAGTACTTC. This sequence joins TRBV6-5 and TRBJ2-7, with 7 bases fitting TRBD1. Germline V CDR1 and CDR2: MNHEY, SVGAGI. CDR3 length equals 14 residues. The ends lost 8 bases at V and 3 bases at J; junction bases unmatched: 10.

This clone was detected only a few times. The rearrangement joins TRBV11-1 to TRBJ1-3; D gene ambiguous. The CDR3 loop spans 15 amino acids. V shed 4 bases and J shed 3 bases, with 13 bases lying between them. From germline, CDR1 is SGHAT and CDR2 FQDESV (reference sequence). The CDR3 reads CASSSRTVVGNTIYF. CDR3 bases: TGTGCCAGCAGCTCTCGGACTGTCGTTGGAAACACCATATATTTT.

This clone appeared a single time. The chain couples TRBV7-8 to TRBJ2-3; D possibly corresponds to TRBD1 (5 bases). CDR1 is SGHVS, CDR2 FQNEAQ, per germline. CDR3 length: 19 residues. Trimming took off 1 base at V and 0 bases at J, with 20 bases between the two ends. The CDR3 DNA reads TGTGCCAGCAGCTTAGGTCGTAACACCAGGGAAGTTAGCACAGATACGCAGTATTTT. Translating gives CASSLGRNTREVSTDTQYF.

J is TRBJ2-7 and V is TRBV27; possible D gene TRBD1, 6 bases. V dropped 0 bases and J dropped 1 base, with 7 bases sitting between them. Germline loops: CDR1 MNHEY, CDR2 SMNVEV (reference sequence). There are 14 residues in the CDR3. For the CDR3, the DNA is TGTGCCAGCAGTTTATCCCAGGGGTCCTACGAGCAGTACTTC. Protein product: CASSLSQGSYEQYF.

This sequence joins TRBV7-2 and TRBJ1-1, with D possibly matching TRBD1 (5 bases). With 4 bases removed from V and 8 bases from J, the gap between germline ends came to 20 bases. This CDR3 has 15 amino acids. Looked up from germline, CDR1 is SGHTA and CDR2 is FQGNSA. In DNA form, the CDR3 reads TGTGCCAGCAGCTACAACGGGGGGGTCGGTATCGAAGCTTTCTTT. Translation: CASSYNGGVGIEAFF.

The chain uses TRBV2 and TRBJ2-7; D is perhaps TRBD2 (6 bases). CDR1 is SNHLY and CDR2 is FYNNEI in the germline V gene. V dropped 5 bases and J dropped 6 bases, with 11 bases sitting between them. This CDR3 contains 12 residues. The CDR3 sequence is CASSTDGGEQYF. The CDR3 bases are TGTGCCAGCAGTACCGACGGGGGCGAGCAGTACTTC.

The rearrangement uses TRBV7-8 and TRBJ1-3, with D uncertain. Trimming shortened V by 3 bases and J by 4 bases, and 16 bases separated the two germline ends. The CDR3 spans 16 residues. Germline lookup yields CDR1 SGHVS and CDR2 FQNEAQ. The CDR3 loop reads CASSLVALGGGNTIYF. The DNA for the CDR3 is TGTGCCAGCAGCTTGGTAGCCTTGGGAGGGGGAAACACCATATATTTT.

This chain connects TRBV6-6 to TRBJ1-2; D unclear. The germline V and J ends were trimmed by 5 bases and 1 base, with 8 bases remaining between them. The length of the CDR3 is 13 residues. Germline CDR1 reads MNHNY; CDR2 reads SVGAGI (reference sequence). CDR3 sequence reads: CASSAERNYGYTF. DNA for the CDR3: TGTGCCAGCAGTGCCGAACGTAACTATGGCTACACCTTC.

The gene calls are TRBV2 and TRBJ1-4, with D perhaps matching TRBD1 (5 bases). Germline CDR1 is SNHLY and CDR2 is FYNNEI. This CDR3 is built from 13 residues. The V end was cut by 8 bases, the J end by 8 bases, with 15 bases between. CDR3 DNA: TGTGCCAGCTACGGCAGGGTGAGGGAAAAACTGTTTTTT. Translated: CASYGRVREKLFF.

The chain has TRBV7-8 and TRBJ2-5, with 9 bases fitting TRBD1. The CDR3 spans 17 residues. CDR1 SGHVS and CDR2 FQNEAQ come from the germline V gene. Trimming at V came to 5 bases and at J to 2 bases, leaving 12 bases not matched to a gene. The CDR3 DNA sequence: TGTGCCAGCAGCGCCGGGTTAGACAGGGGGATTCAAGAGACCCAGTACTTC. Protein product: CASSAGLDRGIQETQYF.

The chain recombines TRBV2 with TRBJ2-2, with a tentative D call TRBD2 (6 bases). Germline V gene sequence: CDR1 SNHLY, CDR2 FYNNEI. Trimming stripped 4 bases from V and 5 bases from J, with 20 bases between. This CDR3 spans 17 amino acids. The CDR3 is CASSAGTSSIRTGELFF. CDR3 nucleotides: TGTGCCAGCAGTGCTGGGACTTCCTCTATCCGGACCGGGGAGCTGTTTTTT.

The chain joins TRBV6-1 to TRBJ1-2; no firm D call. CDR3 length: 14 residues. Looked up from germline, CDR1 is MNHNS and CDR2 is SASEGT. Trimming removed 1 base from V and 6 bases from J, with 12 bases in between. CDR3 in DNA: TGTGCCAGCAGTGAAGGCTGGGGAGTAGATGGCTACACCTTC. It yields the protein CASSEGWGVDGYTF.

The chain joins TRBV11-2 to TRBJ1-3; D might be TRBD1 (6 bases). From germline, CDR1 is SGHAT and CDR2 FQNNGV. This CDR3 comprises 15 residues. Deletions cut 3 bases from V and 0 bases from J, with 9 bases between. The CDR3 bases are TGTGCCAGCAGCTTTACAGGGAACTCTGGAAACACCATATATTTT. Translation gives CASSFTGNSGNTIYF.

This chain uses TRBV3-1 (or the pseudogene TRBV3-2) with TRBJ1-1, with TRBD1 as a possible D gene (5 bases). CDR1 is LGHDT, CDR2 YNNKEL, per germline (reference sequence). Trimming removed 5 bases at V and 5 bases at J, with 15 bases between. The CDR3 consists of 14 residues. The CDR3 here is CASSALFGGTEAFF. The CDR3, as DNA: TGTGCCAGCAGCGCCCTATTTGGGGGGACTGAAGCTTTCTTT.

The chain is built from TRBV11-3 and TRBJ2-1; TRBD1 aligns across 9 bases. CDR1 and CDR2 (germline): SGHNT, YENEEA. The CDR3 has 17 amino acids. V lost 1 base, J lost 0 bases, and 4 bases stayed unmatched. The CDR3 here is CASSLGTGDPSYNEQFF. The CDR3 region has the DNA TGTGCCAGCAGCTTAGGGACAGGGGATCCCTCCTACAATGAGCAGTTCTTC. Full variable domain (rest looked up from reference TRBV11-3 and TRBJ2-1): EAGVVQSPRYKIIEKKQPVAFWCNPISGHNTLYWYLQNLGQGPELLIRYENEEAVDDSQLPKDRFSAERLKGVDSTLKIQPAELGDSAVYLCASSLGTGDPSYNEQFFGPGTRLTVL.

The chain employs TRBV6-5 and TRBJ1-2; D uncertain. The length of the CDR3 is 13 residues. Trimming left V 7 bases short and J 7 bases short, with 16 bases between. Germline V gene lookup returns CDR1 MNHEY and CDR2 SVGAGI. The CDR3 region is CASTSGVLSGYTF. The DNA of the CDR3 is TGTGCCAGCACCTCCGGGGTACTTTCTGGCTACACCTTC.